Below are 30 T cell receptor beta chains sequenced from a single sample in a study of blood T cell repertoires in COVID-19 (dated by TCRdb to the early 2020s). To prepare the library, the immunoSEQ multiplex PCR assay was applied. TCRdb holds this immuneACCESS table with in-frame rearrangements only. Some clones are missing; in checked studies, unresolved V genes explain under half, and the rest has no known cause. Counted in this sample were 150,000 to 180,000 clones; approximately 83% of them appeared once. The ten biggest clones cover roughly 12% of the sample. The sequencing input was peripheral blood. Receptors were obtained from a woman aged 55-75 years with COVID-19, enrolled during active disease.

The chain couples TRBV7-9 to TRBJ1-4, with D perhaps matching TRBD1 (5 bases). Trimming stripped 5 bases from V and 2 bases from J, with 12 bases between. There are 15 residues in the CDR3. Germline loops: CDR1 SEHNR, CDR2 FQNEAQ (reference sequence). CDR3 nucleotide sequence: TGTGCCAGCAGCCGCGGAGGGGCTACTAATGAAAAACTGTTTTTT. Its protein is CASSRGGATNEKLFF.

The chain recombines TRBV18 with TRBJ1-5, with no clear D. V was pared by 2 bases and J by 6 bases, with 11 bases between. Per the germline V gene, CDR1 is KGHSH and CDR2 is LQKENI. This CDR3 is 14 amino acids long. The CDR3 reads CASSPEDLGQPQHF. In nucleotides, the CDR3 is TGTGCCAGCTCACCAGAAGACTTAGGTCAGCCCCAGCATTTT.

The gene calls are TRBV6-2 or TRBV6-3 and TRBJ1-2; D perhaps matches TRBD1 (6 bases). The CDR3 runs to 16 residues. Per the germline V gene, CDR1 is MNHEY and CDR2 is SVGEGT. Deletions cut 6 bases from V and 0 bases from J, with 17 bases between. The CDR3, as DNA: TGTGCCAGCAGCCGCGAAGGGGGGGCAGCTAACTATGGCTACACCTTC. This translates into CASSREGGAANYGYTF.

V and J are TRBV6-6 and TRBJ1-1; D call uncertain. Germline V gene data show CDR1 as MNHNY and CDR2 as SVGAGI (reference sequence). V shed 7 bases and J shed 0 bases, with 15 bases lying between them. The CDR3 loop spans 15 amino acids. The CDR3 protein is CASNIGGPMNTEAFF. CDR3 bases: TGTGCCAGCAATATCGGAGGCCCCATGAACACTGAAGCTTTCTTT.

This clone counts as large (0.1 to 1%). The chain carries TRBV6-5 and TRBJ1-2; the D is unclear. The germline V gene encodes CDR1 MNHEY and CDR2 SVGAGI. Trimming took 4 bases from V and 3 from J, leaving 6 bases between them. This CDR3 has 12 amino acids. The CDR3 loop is CASSSGYYGYTF. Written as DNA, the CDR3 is TGTGCCAGCAGTTCAGGTTACTATGGCTACACCTTC.

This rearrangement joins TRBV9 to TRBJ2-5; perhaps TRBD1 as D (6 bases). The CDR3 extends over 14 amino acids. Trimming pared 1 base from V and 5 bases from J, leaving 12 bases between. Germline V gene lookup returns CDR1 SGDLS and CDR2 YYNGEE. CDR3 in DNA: TGTGCCAGCAGCGTATCACAGGGAAGGGAGACCCAGTACTTC. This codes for CASSVSQGRETQYF. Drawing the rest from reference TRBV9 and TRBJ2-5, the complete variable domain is DSGVTQTPKHLITATGQRVTLRCSPRSGDLSVYWYQQSLDQGLQFLIQYYNGEERAKGNILERFSAQQFPDLHSELNLSSLELGDSALYFCASSVSQGRETQYFGPGTRLLVL.

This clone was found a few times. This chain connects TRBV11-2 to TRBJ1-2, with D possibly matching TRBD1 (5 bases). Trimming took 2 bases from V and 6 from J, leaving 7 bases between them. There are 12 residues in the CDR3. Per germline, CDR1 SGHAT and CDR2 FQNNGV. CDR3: CASSLSGNGYTF. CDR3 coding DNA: TGTGCCAGCAGCTTATCAGGGAATGGCTACACCTTC.

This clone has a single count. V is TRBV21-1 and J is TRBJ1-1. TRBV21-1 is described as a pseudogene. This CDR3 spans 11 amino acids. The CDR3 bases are TGTGCCAGCCCGAGAGGGACTGAAGCTTTCTTT. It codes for CASPRGTEAFF.

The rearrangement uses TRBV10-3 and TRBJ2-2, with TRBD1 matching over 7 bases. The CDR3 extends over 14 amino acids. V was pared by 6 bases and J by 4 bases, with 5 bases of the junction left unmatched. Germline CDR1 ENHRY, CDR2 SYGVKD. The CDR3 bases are TGTGCCATCAGGGAGGACAGGAGCACCGGGGAGCTGTTTTTT. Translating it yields CAIREDRSTGELFF.

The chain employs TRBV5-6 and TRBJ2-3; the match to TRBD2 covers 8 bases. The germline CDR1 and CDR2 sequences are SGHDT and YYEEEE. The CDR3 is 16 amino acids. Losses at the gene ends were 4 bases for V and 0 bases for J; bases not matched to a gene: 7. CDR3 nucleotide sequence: TGTGCCAGCAGCCGCCCGGTAGCGGGGAGCACAGATACGCAGTATTTT. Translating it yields CASSRPVAGSTDTQYF.

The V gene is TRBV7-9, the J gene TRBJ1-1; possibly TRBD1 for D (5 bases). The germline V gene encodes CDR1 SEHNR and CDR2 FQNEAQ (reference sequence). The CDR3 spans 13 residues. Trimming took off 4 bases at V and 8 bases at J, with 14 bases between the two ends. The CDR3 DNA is TGTGCCAGCAGCTCAACAGGCCTTTTAGAAGCTTTCTTT. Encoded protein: CASSSTGLLEAFF.

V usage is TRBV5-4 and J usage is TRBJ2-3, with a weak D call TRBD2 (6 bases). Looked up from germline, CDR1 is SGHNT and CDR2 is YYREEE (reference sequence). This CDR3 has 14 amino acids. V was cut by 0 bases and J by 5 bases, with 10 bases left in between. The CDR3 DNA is TGTGCCAGCAGCTTGGCCGTCGGGGGAGATACGCAGTATTTT. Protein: CASSLAVGGDTQYF.

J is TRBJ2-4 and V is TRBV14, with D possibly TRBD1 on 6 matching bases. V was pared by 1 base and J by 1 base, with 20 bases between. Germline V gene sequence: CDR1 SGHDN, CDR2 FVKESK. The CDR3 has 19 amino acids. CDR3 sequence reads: CASSQGGMDSLAAKNIQYF. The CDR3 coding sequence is TGTGCCAGCAGCCAAGGAGGGATGGACAGCTTGGCGGCCAAAAACATTCAGTACTTC.

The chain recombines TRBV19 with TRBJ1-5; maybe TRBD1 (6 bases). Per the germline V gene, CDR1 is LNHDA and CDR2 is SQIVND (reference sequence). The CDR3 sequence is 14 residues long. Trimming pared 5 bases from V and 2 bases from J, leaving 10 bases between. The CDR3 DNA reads TGTGCCAGTAGTTTCTCAGGGGGCAATCAGCCCCAGCATTTT. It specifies CASSFSGGNQPQHF.

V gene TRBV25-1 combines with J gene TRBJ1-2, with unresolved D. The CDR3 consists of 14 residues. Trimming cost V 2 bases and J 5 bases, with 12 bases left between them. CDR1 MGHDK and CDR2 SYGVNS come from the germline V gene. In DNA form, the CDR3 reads TGTGCCAGCAGTGAACCCGGTGGGCCTTATGGCTACACCTTC. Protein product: CASSEPGGPYGYTF.

This CDR3 reads CATSASRGRNEKLFF. The CDR3 nucleotides read TGTGCCACCAGTGCCAGCAGGGGCCGTAATGAAAAACTGTTTTTT. This chain links TRBV24-1 with TRBJ1-4, with D perhaps TRBD1 (6 bases). V was trimmed by 5 bases and J by 4 bases, leaving 13 bases between them. Germline CDR1 KGHDR, CDR2 SFDVKD. The CDR3 sequence is 15 residues long.

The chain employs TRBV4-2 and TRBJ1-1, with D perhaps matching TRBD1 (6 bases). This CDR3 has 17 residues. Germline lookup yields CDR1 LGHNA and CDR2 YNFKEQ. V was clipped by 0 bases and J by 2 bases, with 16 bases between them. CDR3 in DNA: TGTGCCAGCAGCCAAGATCAACGATACGGGACAAACACTGAAGCTTTCTTT. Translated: CASSQDQRYGTNTEAFF.

Here the CDR3 DNA reads TGTGCTAGTGGTTTAGGGGACATGGTATACACCATATATTTT. It specifies CASGLGDMVYTIYF. J is TRBJ1-3 and V is TRBV12-5, with a tentative D call TRBD1 (6 bases). This CDR3 has 14 residues. The germline gives CDR1 LGHNT, CDR2 FRNRAP. Deletions cut 3 bases from V and 8 bases from J, with 14 bases between.

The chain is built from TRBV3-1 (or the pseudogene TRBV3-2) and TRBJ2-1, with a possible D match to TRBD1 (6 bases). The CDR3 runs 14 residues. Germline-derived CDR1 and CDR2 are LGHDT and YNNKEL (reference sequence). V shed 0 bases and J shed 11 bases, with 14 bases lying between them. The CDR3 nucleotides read TGTGCCAGCAGCCAAGACCGCTGGGGGCGTAAGCAGTTCTTC. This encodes CASSQDRWGRKQFF.

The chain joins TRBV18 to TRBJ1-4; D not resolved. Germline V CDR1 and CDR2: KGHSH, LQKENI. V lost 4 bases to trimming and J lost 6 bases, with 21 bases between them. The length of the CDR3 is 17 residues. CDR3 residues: CASSRVPSVGGDEKLFF. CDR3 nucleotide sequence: TGTGCCAGCTCACGCGTCCCCTCGGTAGGCGGGGATGAAAAACTGTTTTTT.

CDR3 nucleotides: TGTGCCAGCAGCCCCCCCAGGGGGTCCAACACTGAAGCTTTCTTT. Translation gives CASSPPRGSNTEAFF. The rearrangement uses TRBV7-2 and TRBJ1-1; 7 bases are a match to TRBD1. The V and J ends lost 5 bases and 2 bases, in that order; junction bases with no gene match: 8. This CDR3 contains 15 residues. Germline assignment: CDR1 SGHTA and CDR2 FQGNSA.

The CDR3 DNA reads TGTGCCAGTAGGCTTCAAAGACAGAACACTGAAGCTTTCTTT. Protein sequence: CASRLQRQNTEAFF. The chain employs TRBV19 and TRBJ1-1, with unresolved D. Germline lookup yields CDR1 LNHDA and CDR2 SQIVND (reference sequence). The V end was cut by 6 bases, the J end by 1 base, with 12 bases between. The length of the CDR3 is 14 residues.

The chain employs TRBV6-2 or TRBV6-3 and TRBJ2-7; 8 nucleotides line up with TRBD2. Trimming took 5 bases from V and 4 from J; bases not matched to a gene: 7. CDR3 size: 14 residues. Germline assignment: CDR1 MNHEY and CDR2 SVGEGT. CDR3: CASSSAGGRYEQYF. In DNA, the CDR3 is TGTGCCAGCAGTAGCGCGGGAGGCAGGTACGAGCAGTACTTC.

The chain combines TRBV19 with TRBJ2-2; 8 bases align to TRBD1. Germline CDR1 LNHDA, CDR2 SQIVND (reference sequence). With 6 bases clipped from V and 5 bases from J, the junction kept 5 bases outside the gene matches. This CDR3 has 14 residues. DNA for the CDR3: TGTGCCAGTAGGAGGACAGGGTTAACCGGGGAGCTGTTTTTT. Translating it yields CASRRTGLTGELFF.

This CDR3 reads CASSSRGGTGLGYTF. For the CDR3, the DNA is TGTGCCAGCAGCTCCCGGGGGGGGACAGGGCTTGGCTACACCTTC. The J gene is TRBJ1-2, the V gene TRBV9; 9 bases line up with TRBD1. Germline assignment: CDR1 SGDLS and CDR2 YYNGEE. The ends lost 4 bases at V and 7 bases at J; junction bases unmatched: 11. The CDR3 runs 15 residues.

The CDR3 loop is CASSLYVTEAFF. The CDR3 DNA reads TGTGCCAGCAGTTTGTATGTAACTGAAGCTTTCTTT. V is TRBV6-2 or TRBV6-3 and J is TRBJ1-1; D gene unclear. In germline, CDR1 is MNHEY, CDR2 SVGEGT. The CDR3 is made up of 12 amino acids. Trimming left V 4 bases short and J 5 bases short, with 8 bases between.

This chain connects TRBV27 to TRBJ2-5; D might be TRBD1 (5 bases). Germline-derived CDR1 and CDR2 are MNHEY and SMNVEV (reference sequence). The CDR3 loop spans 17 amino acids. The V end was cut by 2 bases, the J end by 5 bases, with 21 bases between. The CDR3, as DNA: TGTGCCAGCAGTTTAACAGGCTATCTATTATCGCCGGAGACCCAGTACTTC. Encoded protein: CASSLTGYLLSPETQYF.

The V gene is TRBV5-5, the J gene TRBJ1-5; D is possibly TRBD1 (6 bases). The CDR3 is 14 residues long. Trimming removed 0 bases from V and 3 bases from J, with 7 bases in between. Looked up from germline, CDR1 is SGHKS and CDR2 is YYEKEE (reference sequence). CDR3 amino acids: CASSLGDTNQPQHF. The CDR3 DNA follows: TGTGCCAGCAGCTTGGGGGACACCAATCAGCCCCAGCATTTT.

The CDR3: CASSGTGDQPQHF. CDR3 nucleotides: TGTGCCAGTAGCGGGACAGGGGATCAGCCCCAGCATTTT. The chain combines TRBV19 with TRBJ1-5; TRBD1 aligns across 10 bases. Unmatched junction bases numbered 1, after V lost 6 bases and J lost 5 bases. The CDR3 contains 13 residues. CDR1 is LNHDA and CDR2 is SQIVND in the germline V gene (reference sequence).

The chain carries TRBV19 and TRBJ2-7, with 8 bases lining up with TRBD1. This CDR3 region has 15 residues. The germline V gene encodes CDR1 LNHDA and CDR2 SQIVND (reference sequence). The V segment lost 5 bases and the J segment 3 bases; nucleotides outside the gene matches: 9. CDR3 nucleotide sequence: TGTGCCAGTAGTGTGAGTCGACAGGGGATCTACGAGCAGTACTTC. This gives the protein CASSVSRQGIYEQYF.